This TCR beta chain stems from a study of T cell responses to AZD1222 COVID-19 vaccine. This table comes from immunoSEQ multiplex PCR, and its TCRdb copy is limited to in-frame clones, with some not included. The data show 90,000 to 150,000 clones, roughly 87% seen once. J was trimmed by 7 bases and V by 3 bases; bases with no gene match: 9. This CDR3 spans 13 amino acids. Germline CDR1 DFQATT, CDR2 SNEGSKA (reference sequence). The chain recombines TRBV20-1 with TRBJ2-7; 7 bases align to TRBD1. The specimen comprised peripheral blood, sampled 28 days after the second AZD1222 dose. This TCR derives from an adult who received the AZD1222 COVID-19 vaccine. The CDR3 region has the DNA TGCAGTGCTAGTGCCTGGACAGGCGGAGAGCAGTACTTC. This translates into CSASAWTGGEQYF.